Following are 15 T cell receptor beta chains from one sample sequenced in a study of T cell repertoires in cytomegalovirus infection. TCRdb processed the reads anew with MiXCR; each CDR3 protein has one entry. The data hold roughly 700,000 distinct CDR3 sequences, with roughly 33% observed a single time. These TCRs are of unknown antigen specificity. The sample in question was cultured PBMCs, obtained from culture after CMV antigen stimulation. These receptors all come from a human donor in good health (CMV status not recorded). Some clones in this sample may be carry-over from other donors' samples.

The chain joins TRBV10-3 to TRBJ1-5; D is ambiguous. The CDR3 has 11 residues. Germline V CDR1 and CDR2: ENHRY, SYGVKD. Between the trimmed V and J ends, which lost 6 bases and 9 bases, there was a span of 9 bases. CDR3: CAIRDRRPQHF. DNA of the CDR3: TGTGCCATCAGAGATCGAAGGCCCCAGCATTTT.

CDR3 region: CASSSHTSGQETQYF. The CDR3 region has the DNA TGTGCCAGCAGTTCCCACACTAGCGGTCAAGAGACCCAGTACTTC. The chain is built from TRBV12-3 or TRBV12-4 and TRBJ2-5, with TRBD2 matching over 8 bases. This CDR3 is 15 amino acids long. The V and J ends lost 4 bases and 2 bases, in that order; junction bases with no gene match: 6.

This sequence joins TRBV20-1 and TRBJ2-5; 9 bases fit TRBD2. CDR3 length: 13 amino acids. The germline V gene encodes CDR1 DFQATT and CDR2 SNEGSKA (reference sequence). V lost 3 bases, J lost 5 bases, and 4 bases stayed unmatched. The CDR3 DNA is TGCAGTGCTAGGCGGGGGGGTCGGGAGACCCAGTACTTC. This codes for CSARRGGRETQYF.

This clonotype was found a few times. The chain uses TRBV27 and TRBJ1-1; TRBD1 might be the D (6 bases). This CDR3 contains 17 residues. V gave up 2 bases and J gave up 1 base, with 17 bases separating them. Germline V gene lookup returns CDR1 MNHEY and CDR2 SMNVEV (reference sequence). CDR3 sequence (DNA): TGTGCCAGCAGTTTAGGGACACCCGTAACAAGGAACACTGAAGCTTTCTTT. It specifies CASSLGTPVTRNTEAFF.

This clonotype was seen many times. The chain uses TRBV12-3 or TRBV12-4 and TRBJ1-1; tentatively, D is TRBD1 (6 bases). The V gene lost 3 bases and the J gene lost 4 bases, with 18 bases spanning the gap. This CDR3 contains 16 residues. The CDR3 DNA is TGTGCCAGCAGTTTCCCTCTGAACAGGGTGCGCACTGAAGCTTTCTTT. It codes for CASSFPLNRVRTEAFF.

In its sample, this clonotype was seen a few times. The chain employs TRBV29-1 and TRBJ1-1, with TRBD1 identical over 7 bases. This CDR3 has 12 amino acids. The trim removed 4 bases at V and 8 bases at J, leaving 7 bases unmatched. From germline, CDR1 is SQVTM and CDR2 ANQGSEA. CDR3 bases: TGCAGCGTTGGCGGCAGGGGGGGCGAAGCTTTCTTT. Translating gives CSVGGRGGEAFF.

This clonotype has ten or more counts. The CDR3 DNA follows: TGTGCCACATCCACCCACATTTCCGGCACAGATACGCAGTATTTT. Its translation: CATSTHISGTDTQYF. The chain recombines TRBV7-2 with TRBJ2-3; D remains unclear. The V end was cut by 10 bases, the J end by 1 base, with 18 bases between. The V gene's germline CDR1 is SGHTA and CDR2 FQGNSA. The length of the CDR3 is 15 residues.

V and J are TRBV29-1 and TRBJ2-3; D gene unclear. The length of the CDR3 is 12 residues. V lost 6 bases and J 2 bases, leaving 9 bases between the germline ends. Germline V gives CDR1 SQVTM, CDR2 ANQGSEA. DNA of the CDR3: TGCAGCGTCGTTGATTACACAGATACGCAGTATTTT. Translated: CSVVDYTDTQYF.

This clonotype was seen many times. The CDR3 loop reads CASSESGQTGGSPLHF. CDR3 sequence (DNA): TGTGCCAGCAGTGAATCTGGTCAGACAGGGGGCTCACCCCTCCACTTT. The V call is TRBV6-1, the J call TRBJ1-6; 10 bases match TRBD1. V lost 2 bases, J lost 10 bases, and 8 bases stayed unmatched. The CDR3 extends over 16 amino acids. The germline V gene has CDR1 MNHNS and CDR2 SASEGT.

This clonotype showed up just a few times. J is TRBJ1-2 and V is TRBV5-1; the D is unclear. CDR3 length: 13 amino acids. Trimming took 0 bases from V and 4 from J, leaving 7 bases between them. Per germline, CDR1 SGHRS and CDR2 YFSETQ. The CDR3 here is CASSLVGAYGYTF. CDR3 DNA: TGCGCCAGCAGCTTGGTAGGAGCCTATGGCTACACCTTC.

V usage is TRBV11-3 and J usage is TRBJ2-1; tentative D call: TRBD2 (7 bases). In germline, CDR1 is SGHNT, CDR2 YENEEA. V lost 5 bases and J 4 bases, leaving 15 bases between the germline ends. The CDR3 has 15 amino acids. The CDR3 region is CASSPYRGAYNEQFF. CDR3 nucleotides: TGTGCCAGCAGCCCCTACCGGGGGGCGTACAATGAGCAGTTCTTC.

The chain uses TRBV19 and TRBJ2-5; D is ambiguous. The CDR3 is 12 amino acids. Per germline, CDR1 LNHDA and CDR2 SQIVND (reference sequence). Trimming left V 1 base short and J 3 bases short, with 3 bases between. CDR3 bases: TGTGCCAGTAGTATAGGCAAAGAGACCCAGTACTTC. Its translation is CASSIGKETQYF.

J is TRBJ2-5 and V is TRBV19, with 8 positions matching TRBD2. J gave up 5 bases and V 6 bases, and 14 bases lay outside the gene matches. Germline V CDR1 and CDR2: LNHDA, SQIVND (reference sequence). The CDR3 extends over 16 amino acids. Here the CDR3 reads CASSIRVSGSSETQYF. CDR3 coding DNA: TGTGCCAGTAGCATCAGGGTGAGCGGGAGTAGTGAGACCCAGTACTTC.

The chain carries TRBV5-4 and TRBJ2-1, with 8 bases that match TRBD2. Germline V gene data show CDR1 as SGHNT and CDR2 as YYREEE (reference sequence). The ends lost 4 bases at V and 5 bases at J; junction bases unmatched: 11. The CDR3 contains 16 residues. The CDR3 is CASSPPGTSGHNEQFF. CDR3 in DNA: TGTGCCAGCAGCCCACCCGGGACTAGTGGGCACAATGAGCAGTTCTTC.

This clonotype was seen a few times. The V and J genes are TRBV7-8 and TRBJ1-2; 7 nucleotides match TRBD1. The germline gives CDR1 SGHVS, CDR2 FQNEAQ. V shed 2 bases and J 7 bases; nucleotides not matched to a gene: 4. The CDR3 is 13 residues long. This CDR3 reads CASSLTTGIGYTF. In DNA form, the CDR3 reads TGTGCCAGCAGCTTAACGACAGGGATTGGCTACACCTTC. The full variable domain, rest sourced from reference TRBV7-8 and TRBJ1-2, is GAGVSQSPRYKVAKRGQDVALRCDPISGHVSLFWYQQALGQGPEFLTYFQNEAQLDKSGLPSDRFFAERPEGSVSTLKIQRTQQEDSAVYLCASSLTTGIGYTFGSGTRLTVV.